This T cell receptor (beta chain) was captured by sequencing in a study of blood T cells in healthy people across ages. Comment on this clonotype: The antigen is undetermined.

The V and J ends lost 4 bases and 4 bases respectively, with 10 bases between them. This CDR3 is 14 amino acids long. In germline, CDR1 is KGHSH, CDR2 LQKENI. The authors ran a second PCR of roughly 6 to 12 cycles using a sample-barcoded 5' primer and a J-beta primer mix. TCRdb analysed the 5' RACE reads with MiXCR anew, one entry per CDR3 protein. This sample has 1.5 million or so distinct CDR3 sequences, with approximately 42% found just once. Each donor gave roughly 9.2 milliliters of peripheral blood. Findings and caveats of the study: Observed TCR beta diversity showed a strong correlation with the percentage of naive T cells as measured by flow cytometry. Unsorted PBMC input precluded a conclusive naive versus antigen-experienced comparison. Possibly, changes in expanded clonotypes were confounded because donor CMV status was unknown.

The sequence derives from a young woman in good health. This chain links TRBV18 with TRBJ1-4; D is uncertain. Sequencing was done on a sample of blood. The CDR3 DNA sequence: TGTGCCAGCTCACACAGCTCCCTTAATGAAAAACTGTTTTTT. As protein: CASSHSSLNEKLFF.